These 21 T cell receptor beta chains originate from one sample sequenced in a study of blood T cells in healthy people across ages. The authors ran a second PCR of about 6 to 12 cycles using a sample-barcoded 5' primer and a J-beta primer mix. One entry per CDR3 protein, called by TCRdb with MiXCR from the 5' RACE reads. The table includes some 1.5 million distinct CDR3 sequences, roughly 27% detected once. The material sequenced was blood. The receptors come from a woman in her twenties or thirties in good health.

CDR3 sequence (DNA): TGTGCCAGCAGCTTAGCGCGGACTAGCGGTAGTGAGCAGTTCTTC. This translates into CASSLARTSGSEQFF. The rearrangement joins TRBV7-2 to TRBJ2-1; 10 bases are a match to TRBD2. The CDR3 runs 15 residues. The trim removed 0 bases at V and 9 bases at J, leaving 5 bases unmatched. The germline V gene encodes CDR1 SGHTA and CDR2 FQGNSA.

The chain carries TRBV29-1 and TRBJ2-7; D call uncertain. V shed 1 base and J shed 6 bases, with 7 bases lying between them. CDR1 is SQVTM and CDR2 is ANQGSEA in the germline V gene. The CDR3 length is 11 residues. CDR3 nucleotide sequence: TGCAGCGTTGAAGCAGGACGCGAGCAGTACTTC. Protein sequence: CSVEAGREQYF.

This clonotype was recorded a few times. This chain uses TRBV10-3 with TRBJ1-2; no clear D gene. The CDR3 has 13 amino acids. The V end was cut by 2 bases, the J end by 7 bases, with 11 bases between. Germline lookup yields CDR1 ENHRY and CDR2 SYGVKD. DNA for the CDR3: TGTGCCATCAGTGAGAGGGAAGAAGGTGGCTACACCTTC. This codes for CAISEREEGGYTF.

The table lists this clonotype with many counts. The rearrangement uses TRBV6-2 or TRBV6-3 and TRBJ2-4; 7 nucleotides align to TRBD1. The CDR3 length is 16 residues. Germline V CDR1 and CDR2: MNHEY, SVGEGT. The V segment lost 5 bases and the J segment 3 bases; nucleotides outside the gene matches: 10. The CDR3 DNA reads TGTGCCAGCAGTAGTCCGTGGCAGGGGGTCAAAAACATTCAGTACTTC. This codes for CASSSPWQGVKNIQYF.

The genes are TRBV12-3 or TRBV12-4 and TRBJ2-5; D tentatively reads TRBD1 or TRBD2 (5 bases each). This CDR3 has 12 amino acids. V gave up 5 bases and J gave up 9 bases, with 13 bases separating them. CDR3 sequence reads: CASSVLRGAQYF. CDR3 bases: TGTGCCAGCAGTGTCTTGAGGGGCGCCCAGTACTTC.

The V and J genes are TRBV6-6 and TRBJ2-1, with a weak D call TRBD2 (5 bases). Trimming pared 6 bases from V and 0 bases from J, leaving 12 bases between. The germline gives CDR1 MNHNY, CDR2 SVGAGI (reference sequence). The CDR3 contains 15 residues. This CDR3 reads CASSPEAASYNEQFF. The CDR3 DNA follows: TGTGCCAGCAGCCCGGAGGCGGCCTCCTACAATGAGCAGTTCTTC.

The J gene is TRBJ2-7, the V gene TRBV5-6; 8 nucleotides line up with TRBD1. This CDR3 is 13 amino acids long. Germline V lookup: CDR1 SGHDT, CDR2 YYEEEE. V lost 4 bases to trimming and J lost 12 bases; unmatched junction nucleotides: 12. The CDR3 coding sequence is TGTGCCAGCAGCGACAGGGGATTAAAGACCCGGTACTTC. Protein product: CASSDRGLKTRYF.

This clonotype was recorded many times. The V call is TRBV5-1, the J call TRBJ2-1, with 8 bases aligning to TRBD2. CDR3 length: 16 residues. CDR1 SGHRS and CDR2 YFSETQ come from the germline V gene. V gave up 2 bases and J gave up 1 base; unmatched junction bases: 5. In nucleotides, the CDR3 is TGCGCCAGCAGCTTTACTAGCGGTCCATCCTACAATGAGCAGTTCTTC. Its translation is CASSFTSGPSYNEQFF.

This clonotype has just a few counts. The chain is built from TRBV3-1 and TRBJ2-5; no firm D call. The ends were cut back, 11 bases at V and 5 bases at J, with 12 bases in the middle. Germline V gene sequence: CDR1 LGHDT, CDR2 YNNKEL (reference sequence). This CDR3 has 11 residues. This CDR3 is CACTSPETQYF. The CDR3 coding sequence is TGTGCCTGCACATCTCCGGAGACCCAGTACTTC.

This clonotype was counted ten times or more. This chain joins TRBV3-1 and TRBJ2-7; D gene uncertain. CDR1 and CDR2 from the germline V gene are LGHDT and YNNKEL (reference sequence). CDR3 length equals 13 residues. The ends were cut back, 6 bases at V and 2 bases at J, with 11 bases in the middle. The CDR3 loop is CASRRTDTYEQYF. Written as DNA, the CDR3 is TGTGCCAGCAGACGAACAGACACCTACGAGCAGTACTTC.

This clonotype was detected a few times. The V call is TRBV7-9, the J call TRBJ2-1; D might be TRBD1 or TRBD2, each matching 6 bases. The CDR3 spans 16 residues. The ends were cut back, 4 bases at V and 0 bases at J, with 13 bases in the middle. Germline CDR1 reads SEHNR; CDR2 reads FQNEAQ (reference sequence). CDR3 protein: CASSYQGGSSYNEQFF. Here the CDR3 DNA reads TGTGCCAGCAGCTACCAAGGGGGGAGCTCCTACAATGAGCAGTTCTTC.

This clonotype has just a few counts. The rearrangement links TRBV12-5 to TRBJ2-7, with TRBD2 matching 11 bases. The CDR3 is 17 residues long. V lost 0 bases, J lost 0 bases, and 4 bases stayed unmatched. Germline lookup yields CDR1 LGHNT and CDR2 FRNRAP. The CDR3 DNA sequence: TGTGCTAGTGGTTTGGTGCTTACTAGCGGGAGCTCCTACGAGCAGTACTTC. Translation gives CASGLVLTSGSSYEQYF.

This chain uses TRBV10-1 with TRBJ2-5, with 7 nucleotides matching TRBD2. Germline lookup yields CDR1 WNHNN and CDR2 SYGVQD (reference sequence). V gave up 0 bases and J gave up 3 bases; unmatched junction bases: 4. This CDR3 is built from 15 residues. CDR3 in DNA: TGCGCCAGCAGTGAGTCGGGGCTAGCGGAAGAGACCCAGTACTTC. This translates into CASSESGLAEETQYF.

The CDR3 sequence is CASSLTGDYQETQYF. CDR3 in DNA: TGCGCCAGCAGCTTGACGGGGGACTATCAAGAGACCCAGTACTTC. The rearrangement joins TRBV5-1 to TRBJ2-5, with TRBD2 identical over 7 bases. In germline, CDR1 is SGHRS, CDR2 YFSETQ. The CDR3 has 15 residues. V lost 1 base to trimming and J lost 2 bases; unmatched junction nucleotides: 5.

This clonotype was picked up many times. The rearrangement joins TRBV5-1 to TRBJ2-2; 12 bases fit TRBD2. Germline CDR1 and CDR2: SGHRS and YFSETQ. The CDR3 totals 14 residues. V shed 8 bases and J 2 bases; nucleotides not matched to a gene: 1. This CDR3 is CASGLAGNTGELFF. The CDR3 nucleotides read TGCGCCAGTGGACTAGCGGGAAACACCGGGGAGCTGTTTTTT.

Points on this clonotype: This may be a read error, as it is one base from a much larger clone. CDR3 loop: CASGRVAKNIQYF. CDR3 nucleotides: TGTGCCAGCGGTCGAGTAGCCAAAAACATTCAGTACTTC. The chain links TRBV12-3 or TRBV12-4 to TRBJ2-4; D unresolved. This CDR3 has 13 residues. V was cut by 8 bases and J by 0 bases, with 8 bases left in between.

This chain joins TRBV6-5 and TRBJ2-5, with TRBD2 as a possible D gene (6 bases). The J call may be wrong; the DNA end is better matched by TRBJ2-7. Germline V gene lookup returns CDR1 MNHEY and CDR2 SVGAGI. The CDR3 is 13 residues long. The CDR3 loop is CASSRGMSDEQYF. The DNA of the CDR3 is TGTGCCAGCAGTCGGGGGATGTCAGACGAGCAGTACTTC.

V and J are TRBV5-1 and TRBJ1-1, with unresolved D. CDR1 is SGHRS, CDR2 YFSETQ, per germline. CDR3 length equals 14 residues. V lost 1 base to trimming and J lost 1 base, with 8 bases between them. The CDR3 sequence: CASSLTNRNTEAFF. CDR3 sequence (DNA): TGCGCCAGCAGCTTGACAAACCGGAACACTGAAGCTTTCTTT.

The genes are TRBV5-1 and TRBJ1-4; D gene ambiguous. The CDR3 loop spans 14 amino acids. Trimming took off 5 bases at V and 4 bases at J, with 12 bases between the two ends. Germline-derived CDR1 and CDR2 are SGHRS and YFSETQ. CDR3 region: CASRRESGNEKLFF. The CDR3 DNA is TGCGCCAGCAGGAGGGAATCCGGTAATGAAAAACTGTTTTTT.

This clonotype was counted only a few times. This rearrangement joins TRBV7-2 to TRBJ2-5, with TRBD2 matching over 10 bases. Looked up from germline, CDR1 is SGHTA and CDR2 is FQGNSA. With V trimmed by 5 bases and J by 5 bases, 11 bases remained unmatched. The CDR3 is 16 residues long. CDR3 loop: CASSRGLAESLETQYF. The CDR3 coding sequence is TGTGCCAGCAGCCGTGGACTAGCGGAATCCCTGGAGACCCAGTACTTC.

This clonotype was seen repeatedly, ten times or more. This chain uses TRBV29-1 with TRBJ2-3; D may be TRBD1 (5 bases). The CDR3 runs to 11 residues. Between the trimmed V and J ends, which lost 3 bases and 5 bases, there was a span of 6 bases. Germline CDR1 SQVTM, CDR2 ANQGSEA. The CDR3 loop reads CSVDREDTQYF. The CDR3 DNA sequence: TGCAGCGTTGACAGGGAAGATACGCAGTATTTT.